Detailed here is one T cell receptor (beta chain). This record belongs to a study of OX40 agonist ivuxolimab in advanced cancers. The data were produced by immunoSEQ multiplex PCR, yet TCRdb's version contains in-frame clones alone and is incomplete. The table has fewer than 85,000 clones, around 93% seen once; the top ten hold approximately 0.5%. The CDR3 length is 14 residues. CDR1 and CDR2 (germline): LNHDA, SQIVND (reference sequence). The V end was cut by 5 bases, the J end by 3 bases, with 11 bases between. V is TRBV19 and J is TRBJ1-5; D gene uncertain. This TCR was recovered from an adult with an advanced solid tumor such as melanoma, head and neck, liver or kidney cancer. This specimen was CD4+ or CD8+ T cells sorted from blood, taken in a trial of the OX40 agonist ivuxolimab. CDR3 in amino acids: CASSRSGPNQPQHF. CDR3 nucleotide sequence: TGTGCCAGTAGTCGATCCGGCCCCAATCAGCCCCAGCATTTT.